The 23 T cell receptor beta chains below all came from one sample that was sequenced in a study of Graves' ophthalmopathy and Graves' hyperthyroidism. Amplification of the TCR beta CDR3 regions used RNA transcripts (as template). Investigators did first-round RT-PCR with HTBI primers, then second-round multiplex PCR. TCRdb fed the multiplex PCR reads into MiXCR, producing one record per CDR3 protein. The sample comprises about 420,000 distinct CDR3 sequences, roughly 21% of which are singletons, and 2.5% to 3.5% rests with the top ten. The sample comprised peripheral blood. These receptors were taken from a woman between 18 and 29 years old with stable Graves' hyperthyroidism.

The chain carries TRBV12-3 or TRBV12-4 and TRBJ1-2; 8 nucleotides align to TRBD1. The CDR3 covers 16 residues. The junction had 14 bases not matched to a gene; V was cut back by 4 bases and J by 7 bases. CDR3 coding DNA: TGTGCCAGCAGTTCCCCAGCGGGCAGGGGGCTTGGTGGCTACACCTTC. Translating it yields CASSSPAGRGLGGYTF.

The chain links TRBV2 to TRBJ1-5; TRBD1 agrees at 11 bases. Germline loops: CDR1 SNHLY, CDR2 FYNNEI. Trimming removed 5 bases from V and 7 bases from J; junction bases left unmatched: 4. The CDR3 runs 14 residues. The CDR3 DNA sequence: TGTGCCAGCAGTAAGGACAGGGGGCTCCAGCCCCAGCATTTT. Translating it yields CASSKDRGLQPQHF. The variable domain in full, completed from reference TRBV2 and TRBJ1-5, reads EPEVTQTPSHQVTQMGQEVILRCVPISNHLYFYWYRQILGQKVEFLVSFYNNEISEKSEIFDDQFSVERPDGSNFTLKIRSTKLEDSAMYFCASSKDRGLQPQHFGDGTRLSIL.

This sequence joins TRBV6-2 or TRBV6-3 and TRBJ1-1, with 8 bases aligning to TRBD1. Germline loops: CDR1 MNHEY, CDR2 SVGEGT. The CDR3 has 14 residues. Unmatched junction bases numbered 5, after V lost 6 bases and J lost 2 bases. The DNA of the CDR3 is TGTGCCAGCAGGGTCAGGGGGCGAAACACTGAAGCTTTCTTT. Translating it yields CASRVRGRNTEAFF.

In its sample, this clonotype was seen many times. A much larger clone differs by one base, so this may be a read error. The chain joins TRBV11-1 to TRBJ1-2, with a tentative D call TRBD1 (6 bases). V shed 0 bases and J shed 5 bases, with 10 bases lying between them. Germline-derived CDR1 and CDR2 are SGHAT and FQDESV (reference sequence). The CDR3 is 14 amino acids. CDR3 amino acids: CASSLAGTRYGYTF. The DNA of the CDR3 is TGTGCCAGCAGCTTAGCCGGGACAAGGTATGGCTACACCTTC.

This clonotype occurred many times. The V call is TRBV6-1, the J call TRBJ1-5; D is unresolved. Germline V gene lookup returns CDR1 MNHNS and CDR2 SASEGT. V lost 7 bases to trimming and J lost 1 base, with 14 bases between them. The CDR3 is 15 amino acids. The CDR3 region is CASNGRRRSNQPQHF. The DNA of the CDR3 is TGTGCCAGCAACGGCCGGAGGAGGAGCAATCAGCCCCAGCATTTT.

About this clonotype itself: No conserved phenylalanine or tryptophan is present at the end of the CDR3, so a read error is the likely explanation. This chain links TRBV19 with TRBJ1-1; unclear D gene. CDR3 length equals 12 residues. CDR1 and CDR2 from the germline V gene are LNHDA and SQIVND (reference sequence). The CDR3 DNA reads TGTGCCAGTAGTTCGAGAGTCACTAAAGCTTTCTTG. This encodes CASSSRVTKAFL.

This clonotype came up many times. This CDR3 reads CASSEKGRDYEQYF. The CDR3, as DNA: TGTGCCAGCAGTGAAAAGGGCCGAGACTACGAGCAGTACTTC. The J gene is TRBJ2-7, the V gene TRBV25-1, with D unclear. The V end was cut by 2 bases, the J end by 3 bases, with 11 bases between. The length of the CDR3 is 14 residues. CDR1 MGHDK and CDR2 SYGVNS come from the germline V gene.

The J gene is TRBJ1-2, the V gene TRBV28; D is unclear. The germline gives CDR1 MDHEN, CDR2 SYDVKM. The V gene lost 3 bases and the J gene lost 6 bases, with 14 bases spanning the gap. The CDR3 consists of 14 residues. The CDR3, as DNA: TGTGCCAGCAGTTTCCGGCCGGGGTACGATGGCTACACCTTC. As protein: CASSFRPGYDGYTF.

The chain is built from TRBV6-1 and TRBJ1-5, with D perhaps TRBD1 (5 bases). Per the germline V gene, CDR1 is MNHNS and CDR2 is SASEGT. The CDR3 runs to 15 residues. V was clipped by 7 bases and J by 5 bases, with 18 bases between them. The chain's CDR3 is CASKIYDSSYQPQHF. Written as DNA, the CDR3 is TGTGCCAGCAAAATTTATGACAGTTCCTATCAGCCCCAGCATTTT.

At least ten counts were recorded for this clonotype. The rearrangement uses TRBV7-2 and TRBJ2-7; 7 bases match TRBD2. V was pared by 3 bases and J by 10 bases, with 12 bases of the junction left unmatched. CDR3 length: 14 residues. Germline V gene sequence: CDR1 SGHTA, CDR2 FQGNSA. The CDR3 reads CASSFGGDGGEQYF. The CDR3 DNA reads TGTGCCAGCAGCTTTGGTGGGGATGGGGGGGAACAGTACTTC.

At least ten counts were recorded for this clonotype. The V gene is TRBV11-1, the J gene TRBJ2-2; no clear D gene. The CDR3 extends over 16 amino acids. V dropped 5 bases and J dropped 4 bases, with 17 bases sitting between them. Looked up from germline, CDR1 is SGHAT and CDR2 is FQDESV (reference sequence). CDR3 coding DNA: TGTGCCAGCAGCCCGCTGGCCACCATTGGCACCGGGGAGCTGTTTTTT. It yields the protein CASSPLATIGTGELFF.

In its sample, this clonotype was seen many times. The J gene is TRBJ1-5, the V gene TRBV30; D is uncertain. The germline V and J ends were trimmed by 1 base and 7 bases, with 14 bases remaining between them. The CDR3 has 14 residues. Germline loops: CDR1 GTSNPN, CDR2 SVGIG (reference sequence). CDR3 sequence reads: CAWSAGGMGQPQHF. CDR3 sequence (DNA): TGTGCCTGGAGTGCTGGCGGTATGGGACAGCCCCAGCATTTT.

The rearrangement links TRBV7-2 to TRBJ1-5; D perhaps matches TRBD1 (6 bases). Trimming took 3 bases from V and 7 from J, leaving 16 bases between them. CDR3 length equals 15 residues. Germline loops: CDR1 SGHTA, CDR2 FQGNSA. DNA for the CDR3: TGTGCCAGCAGCTTCGGCCTCGAGACAGGCCAGCCCCAGCATTTT. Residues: CASSFGLETGQPQHF.

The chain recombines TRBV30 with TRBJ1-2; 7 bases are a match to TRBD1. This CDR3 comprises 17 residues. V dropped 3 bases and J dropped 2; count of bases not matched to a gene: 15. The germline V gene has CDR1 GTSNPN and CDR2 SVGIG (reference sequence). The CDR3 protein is CAWSPPNRGKRNYGYTF. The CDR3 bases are TGTGCCTGGAGCCCTCCCAACAGGGGCAAGAGGAACTATGGCTACACCTTC.

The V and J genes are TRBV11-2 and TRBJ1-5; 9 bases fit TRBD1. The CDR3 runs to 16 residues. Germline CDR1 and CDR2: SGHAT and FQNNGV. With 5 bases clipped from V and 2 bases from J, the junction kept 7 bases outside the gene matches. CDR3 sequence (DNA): TGTGCCAGCAGCCCAGGGACAGGGAACGGCAATCAGCCCCAGCATTTT. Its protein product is CASSPGTGNGNQPQHF.

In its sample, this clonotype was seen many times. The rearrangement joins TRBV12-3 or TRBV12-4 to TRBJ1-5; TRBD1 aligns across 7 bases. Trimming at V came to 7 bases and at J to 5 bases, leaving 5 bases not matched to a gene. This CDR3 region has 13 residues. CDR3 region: CASTTGKYQPQHF. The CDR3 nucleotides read TGTGCCAGCACGACAGGGAAGTATCAGCCCCAGCATTTT.

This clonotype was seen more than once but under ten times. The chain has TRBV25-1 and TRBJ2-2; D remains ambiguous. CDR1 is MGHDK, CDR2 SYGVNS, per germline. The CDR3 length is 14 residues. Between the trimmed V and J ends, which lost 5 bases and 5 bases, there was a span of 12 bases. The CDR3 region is CASSLGILTGELFF. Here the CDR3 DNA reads TGTGCCAGCAGTCTAGGGATACTGACCGGGGAGCTGTTTTTT.

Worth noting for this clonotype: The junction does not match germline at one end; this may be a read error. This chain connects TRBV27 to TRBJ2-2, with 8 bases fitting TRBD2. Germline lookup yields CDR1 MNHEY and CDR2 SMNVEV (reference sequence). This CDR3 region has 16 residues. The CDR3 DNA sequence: TGTGCCAGCAGTCCACTTAGCGGGGAGAACGCCGGGGATCTGTTTTTT. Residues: CASSPLSGENAGDLFF.

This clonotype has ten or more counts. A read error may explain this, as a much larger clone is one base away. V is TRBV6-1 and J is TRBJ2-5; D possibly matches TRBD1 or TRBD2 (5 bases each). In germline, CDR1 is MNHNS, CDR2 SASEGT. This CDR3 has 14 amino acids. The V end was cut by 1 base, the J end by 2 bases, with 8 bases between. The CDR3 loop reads CASSEEGRQETQYF. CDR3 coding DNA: TGTGCCAGCAGTGAAGAGGGACGGCAAGAGACCCAGTACTTC.

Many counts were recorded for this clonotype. In nucleotides, the CDR3 is TGTGCCAGTGTGGACGCCAGGGTAACTGAAGCTTTCTTT. Amino acids: CASVDARVTEAFF. The V and J genes are TRBV19 and TRBJ1-1, with a tentative D call TRBD1 (5 bases). Germline lookup yields CDR1 LNHDA and CDR2 SQIVND (reference sequence). Trimming shortened V by 8 bases and J by 5 bases, and 15 bases separated the two germline ends. The CDR3 extends over 13 amino acids.

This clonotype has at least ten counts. CDR3 sequence (DNA): TGCAGTGCTAGATTCCGACAGGGATTGGTCCGCAATCAGCCCCAGCATTTT. This translates into CSARFRQGLVRNQPQHF. This chain connects TRBV20-1 to TRBJ1-5; 7 positions agree with TRBD1. This CDR3 spans 17 amino acids. The J segment lost 2 bases and the V segment lost 2 bases, leaving 12 bases of the junction unmatched. The germline CDR1 and CDR2 sequences are DFQATT and SNEGSKA (reference sequence).

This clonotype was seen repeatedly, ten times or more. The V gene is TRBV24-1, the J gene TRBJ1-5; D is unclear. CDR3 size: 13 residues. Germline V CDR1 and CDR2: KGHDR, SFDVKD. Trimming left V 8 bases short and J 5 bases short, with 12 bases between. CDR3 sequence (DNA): TGTGCCACCACCTCCGGAGATCATCAGCCCCAGCATTTT. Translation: CATTSGDHQPQHF.

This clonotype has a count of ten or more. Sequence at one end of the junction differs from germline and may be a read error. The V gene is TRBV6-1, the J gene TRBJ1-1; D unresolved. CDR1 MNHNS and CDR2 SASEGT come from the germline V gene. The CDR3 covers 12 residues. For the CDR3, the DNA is TGTGCCAGCAATGAAGGGAGCACTGAAGCTTTCTTT. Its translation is CASNEGSTEAFF.